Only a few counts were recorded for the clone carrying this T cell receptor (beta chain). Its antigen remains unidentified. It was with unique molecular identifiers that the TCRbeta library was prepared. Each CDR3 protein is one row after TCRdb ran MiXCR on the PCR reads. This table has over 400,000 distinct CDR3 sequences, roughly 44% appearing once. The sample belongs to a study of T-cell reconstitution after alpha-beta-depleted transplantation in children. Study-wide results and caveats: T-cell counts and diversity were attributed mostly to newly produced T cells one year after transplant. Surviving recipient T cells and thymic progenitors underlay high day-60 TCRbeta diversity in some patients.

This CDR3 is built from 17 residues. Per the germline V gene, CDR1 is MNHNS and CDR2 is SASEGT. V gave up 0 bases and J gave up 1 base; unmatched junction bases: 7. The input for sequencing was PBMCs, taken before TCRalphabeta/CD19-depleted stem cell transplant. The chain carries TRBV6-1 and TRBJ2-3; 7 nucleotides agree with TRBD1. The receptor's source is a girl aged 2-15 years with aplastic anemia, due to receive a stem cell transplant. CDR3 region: CASSEAETGWGTDTQYF. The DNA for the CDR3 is TGTGCCAGCAGTGAAGCAGAGACAGGGTGGGGCACAGATACGCAGTATTTT.